This T cell receptor (beta chain) is from a study of T cell clonality in common variable immunodeficiency. Study outcomes and limitations: TCRbeta clonality was increased in CVID versus healthy controls. Patient heterogeneity in the CVID cohort limited correlations between repertoire features and clinical complications. Reportedly, TCR beta sequences from common variable immunodeficiency showed fewer deletions and N-nucleotide insertions.

CVID subjects were 15 female and approximately 30 male, aged roughly 9 to 70. The CDR3 runs to 13 residues. Germline values: CDR1 SEHNR, CDR2 FQNEAQ (reference sequence). V lost 11 bases and J 3 bases, leaving 13 bases between the germline ends. Clones were read by immunoSEQ multiplex PCR, and TCRdb kept only the in-frame ones, dropping some. This sample carries about 32,000 clones and no singletons, and 5% to 6.5% goes to the top ten. Regarding this clone: The antigen is not known. The read ends 3 residues early relative to the CDR3; the germline J gene fills the gap.

The source material was peripheral blood mononuclear cells. The TCR sequence derives from a human donor with common variable immunodeficiency. V usage is TRBV7-9 and J usage is TRBJ2-2; no clear D. Here the CDR3 reads CARGVVDTGELFF. The DNA read from the CDR3 is TGTGCCCGCGGAGTAGTCGACACCGGGGAG.